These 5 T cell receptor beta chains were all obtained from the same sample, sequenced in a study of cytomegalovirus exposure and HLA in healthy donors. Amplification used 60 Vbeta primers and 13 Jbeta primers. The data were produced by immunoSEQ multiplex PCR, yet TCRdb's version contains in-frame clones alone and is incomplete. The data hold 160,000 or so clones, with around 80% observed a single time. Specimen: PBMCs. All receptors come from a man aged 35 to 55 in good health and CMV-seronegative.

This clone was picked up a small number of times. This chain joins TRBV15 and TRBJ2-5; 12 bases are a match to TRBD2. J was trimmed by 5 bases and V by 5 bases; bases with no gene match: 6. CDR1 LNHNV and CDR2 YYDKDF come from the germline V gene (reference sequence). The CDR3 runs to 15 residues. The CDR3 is CATSPAGTSGETQYF. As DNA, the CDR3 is TGTGCCACCAGCCCGGCCGGGACTAGCGGGGAGACCCAGTACTTC. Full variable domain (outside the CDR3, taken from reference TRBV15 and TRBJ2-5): DAMVIQNPRYQVTQFGKPVTLSCSQTLNHNVMYWYQQKSSQAPKLLFHYYDKDFNNEADTPDNFQSRRPNTSFCFLDIRSPGLGDTAMYLCATSPAGTSGETQYFGPGTRLLVL.

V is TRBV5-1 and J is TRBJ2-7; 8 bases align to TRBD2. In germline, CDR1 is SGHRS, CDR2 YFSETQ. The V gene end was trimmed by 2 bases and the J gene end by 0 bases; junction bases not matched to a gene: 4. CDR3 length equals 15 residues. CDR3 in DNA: TGCGCCAGCAGCTTTTATAGCGGGGACTCCTACGAGCAGTACTTC. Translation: CASSFYSGDSYEQYF.

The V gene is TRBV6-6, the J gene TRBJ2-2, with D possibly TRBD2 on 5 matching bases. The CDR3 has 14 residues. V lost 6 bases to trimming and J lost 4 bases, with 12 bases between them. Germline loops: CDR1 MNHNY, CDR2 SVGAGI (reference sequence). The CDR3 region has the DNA TGTGCCAGCAGCGGCGACTACTTCACCGGGGAGCTGTTTTTT. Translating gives CASSGDYFTGELFF.

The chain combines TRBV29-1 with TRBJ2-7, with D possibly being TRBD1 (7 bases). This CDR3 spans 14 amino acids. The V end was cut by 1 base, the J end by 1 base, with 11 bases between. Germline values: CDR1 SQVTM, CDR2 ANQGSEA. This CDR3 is CSVEAPGGSYEQYF. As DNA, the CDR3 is TGCAGCGTTGAAGCCCCAGGGGGGTCCTACGAGCAGTACTTC.

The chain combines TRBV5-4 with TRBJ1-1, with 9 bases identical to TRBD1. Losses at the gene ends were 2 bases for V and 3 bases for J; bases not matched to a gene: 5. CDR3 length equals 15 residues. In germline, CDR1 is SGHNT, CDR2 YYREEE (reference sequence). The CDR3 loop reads CASSFIQGADTEAFF. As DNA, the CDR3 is TGTGCCAGCAGCTTTATACAGGGGGCCGACACTGAAGCTTTCTTT.